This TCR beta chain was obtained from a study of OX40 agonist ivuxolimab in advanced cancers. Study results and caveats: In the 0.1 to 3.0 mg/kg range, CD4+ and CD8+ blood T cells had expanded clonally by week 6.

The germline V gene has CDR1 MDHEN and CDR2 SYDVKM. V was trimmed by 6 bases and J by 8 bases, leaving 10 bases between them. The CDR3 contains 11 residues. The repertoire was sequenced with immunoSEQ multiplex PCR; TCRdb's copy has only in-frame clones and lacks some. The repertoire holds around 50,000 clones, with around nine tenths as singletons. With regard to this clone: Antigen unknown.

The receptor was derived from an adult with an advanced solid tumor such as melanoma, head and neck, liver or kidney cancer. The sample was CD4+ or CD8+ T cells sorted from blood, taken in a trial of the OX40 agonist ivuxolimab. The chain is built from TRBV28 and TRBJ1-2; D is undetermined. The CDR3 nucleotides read TGTGCCAGCAGCTTTGAGAAAGGCTACACCTTC. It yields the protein CASSFEKGYTF.